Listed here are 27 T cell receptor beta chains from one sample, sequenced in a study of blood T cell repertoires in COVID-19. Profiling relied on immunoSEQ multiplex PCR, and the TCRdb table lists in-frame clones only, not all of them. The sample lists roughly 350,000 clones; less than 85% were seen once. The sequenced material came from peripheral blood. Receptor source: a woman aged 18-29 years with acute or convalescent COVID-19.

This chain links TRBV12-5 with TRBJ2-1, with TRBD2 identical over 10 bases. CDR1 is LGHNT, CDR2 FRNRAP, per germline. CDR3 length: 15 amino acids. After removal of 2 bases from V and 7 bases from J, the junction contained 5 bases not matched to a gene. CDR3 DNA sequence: TGTGCTAGTGGTTTGCAAGCGGGAGGGGGGAATGAGCAGTTCTTC. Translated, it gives CASGLQAGGGNEQFF.

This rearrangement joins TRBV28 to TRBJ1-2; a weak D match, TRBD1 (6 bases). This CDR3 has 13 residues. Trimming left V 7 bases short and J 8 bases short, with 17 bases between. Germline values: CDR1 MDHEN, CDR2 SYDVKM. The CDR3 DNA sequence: TGTGCCAGCACCATGGGGGCCGGTAGAGGCTACACCTTC. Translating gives CASTMGAGRGYTF.

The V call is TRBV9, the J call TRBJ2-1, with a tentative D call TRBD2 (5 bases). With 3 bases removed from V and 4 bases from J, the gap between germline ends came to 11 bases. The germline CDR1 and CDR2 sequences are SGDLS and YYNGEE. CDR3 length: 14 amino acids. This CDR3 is CASSGGGGYNEQFF. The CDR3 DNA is TGTGCCAGCAGCGGTGGTGGCGGGTACAATGAGCAGTTCTTC.

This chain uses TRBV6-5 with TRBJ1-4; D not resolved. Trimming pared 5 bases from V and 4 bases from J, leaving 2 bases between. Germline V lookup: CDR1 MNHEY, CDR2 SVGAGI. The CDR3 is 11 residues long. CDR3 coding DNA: TGTGCCAGCAGTCTTAATGAAAAACTGTTTTTT. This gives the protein CASSLNEKLFF.

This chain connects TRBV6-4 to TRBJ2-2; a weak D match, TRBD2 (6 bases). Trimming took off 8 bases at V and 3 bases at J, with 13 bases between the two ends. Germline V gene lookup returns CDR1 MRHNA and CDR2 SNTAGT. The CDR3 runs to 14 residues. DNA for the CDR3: TGTGCCAGCGGGCGGGACGCTGACACCGGGGAGCTGTTTTTT. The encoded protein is CASGRDADTGELFF.

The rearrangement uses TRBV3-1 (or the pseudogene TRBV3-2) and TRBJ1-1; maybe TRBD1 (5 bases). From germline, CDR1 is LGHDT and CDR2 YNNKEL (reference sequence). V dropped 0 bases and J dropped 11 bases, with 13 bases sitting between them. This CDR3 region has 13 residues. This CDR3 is CASSQDGGLVAFF. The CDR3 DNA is TGTGCCAGCAGCCAAGATGGGGGACTCGTGGCTTTCTTT.

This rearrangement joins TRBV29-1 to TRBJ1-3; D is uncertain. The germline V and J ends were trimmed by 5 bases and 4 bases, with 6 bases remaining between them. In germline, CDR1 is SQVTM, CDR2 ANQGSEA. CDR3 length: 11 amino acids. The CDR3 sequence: CSVNLGNTIYF. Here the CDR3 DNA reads TGCAGCGTTAATCTGGGAAACACCATATATTTT.

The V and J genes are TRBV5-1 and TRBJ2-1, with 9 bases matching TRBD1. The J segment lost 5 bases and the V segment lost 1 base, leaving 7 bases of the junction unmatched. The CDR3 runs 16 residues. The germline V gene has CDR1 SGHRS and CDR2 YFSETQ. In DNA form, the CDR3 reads TGCGCCAGCAGCTTGTATCCGGGACAGGGTAACAATGAGCAGTTCTTC. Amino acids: CASSLYPGQGNNEQFF.

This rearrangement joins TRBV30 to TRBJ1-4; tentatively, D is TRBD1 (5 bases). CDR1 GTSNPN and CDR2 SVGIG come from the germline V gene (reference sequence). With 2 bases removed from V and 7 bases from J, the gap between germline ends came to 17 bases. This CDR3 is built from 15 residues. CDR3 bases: TGTGCCTGGAGTCAACAAGGGAGGGGAGGTGAAAAACTGTTTTTT. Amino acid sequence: CAWSQQGRGGEKLFF. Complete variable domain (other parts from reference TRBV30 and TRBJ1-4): SQTIHQWPATLVQPVGSPLSLECTVEGTSNPNLYWYRQAAGRGLQLLFYSVGIGQISSEVPQNLSASRPQDRQFILSSKKLLLSDSGFYLCAWSQQGRGGEKLFFGSGTQLSVL.

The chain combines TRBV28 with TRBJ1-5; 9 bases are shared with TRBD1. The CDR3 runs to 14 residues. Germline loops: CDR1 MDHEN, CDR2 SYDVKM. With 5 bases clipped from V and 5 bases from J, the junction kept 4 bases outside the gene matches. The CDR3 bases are TGTGCCAGCAGTGGAGGGACAGGGCATCAGCCCCAGCATTTT. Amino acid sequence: CASSGGTGHQPQHF.

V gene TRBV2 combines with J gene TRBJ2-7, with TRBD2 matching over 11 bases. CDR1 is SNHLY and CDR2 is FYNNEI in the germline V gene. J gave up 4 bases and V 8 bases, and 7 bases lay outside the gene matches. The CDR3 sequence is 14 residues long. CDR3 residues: CASQLGTSGYEQYF. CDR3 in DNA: TGTGCCAGCCAGCTAGGGACTAGCGGATACGAGCAGTACTTC.

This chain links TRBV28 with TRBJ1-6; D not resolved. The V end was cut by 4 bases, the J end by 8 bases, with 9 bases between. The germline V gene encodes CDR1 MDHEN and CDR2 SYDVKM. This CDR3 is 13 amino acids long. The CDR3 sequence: CASSSGSDSPLHF. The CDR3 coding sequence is TGTGCCAGCAGTTCCGGGTCTGATTCACCCCTCCACTTT.

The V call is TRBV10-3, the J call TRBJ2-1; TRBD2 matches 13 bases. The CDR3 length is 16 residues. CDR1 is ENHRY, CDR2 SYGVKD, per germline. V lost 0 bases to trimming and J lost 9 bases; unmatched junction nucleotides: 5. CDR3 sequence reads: CAISESTSGGAGEQFF. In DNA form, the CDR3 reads TGTGCCATCAGTGAGTCTACTAGCGGGGGGGCAGGTGAGCAGTTCTTC.

Written as DNA, the CDR3 is TGTGCCAGCCGGGGGGGACTAGCGGGAGTAAATGAGCAGTTCTTC. It codes for CASRGGLAGVNEQFF. The rearrangement joins TRBV6-5 to TRBJ2-1; 14 nucleotides line up with TRBD2. J lost 7 bases, V lost 8 bases, and 7 bases had no gene match. Germline values: CDR1 MNHEY, CDR2 SVGAGI. The CDR3 is 15 residues long.

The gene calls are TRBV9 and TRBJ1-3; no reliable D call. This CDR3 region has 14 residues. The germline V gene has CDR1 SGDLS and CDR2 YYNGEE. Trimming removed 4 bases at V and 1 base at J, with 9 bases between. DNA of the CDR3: TGTGCCAGCAGCCCCCGCGGGTCTGGAAACACCATATATTTT. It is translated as CASSPRGSGNTIYF.

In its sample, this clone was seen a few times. DNA for the CDR3: TGTGCCAGCAGCGGGGGTGGCGGGTGGAACACCGGGGAGCTGTTTTTT. Its translation: CASSGGGGWNTGELFF. The chain employs TRBV9 and TRBJ2-2; D might be TRBD2 (5 bases). Germline V gives CDR1 SGDLS, CDR2 YYNGEE. V gave up 3 bases and J gave up 1 base, with 13 bases separating them. The CDR3 covers 16 residues. The full variable domain, completed using reference TRBV9 and TRBJ2-2, is DSGVTQTPKHLITATGQRVTLRCSPRSGDLSVYWYQQSLDQGLQFLIQYYNGEERAKGNILERFSAQQFPDLHSELNLSSLELGDSALYFCASSGGGGWNTGELFFGEGSRLTVL.

CDR3 DNA sequence: TGTGCCAGCAGCGAAACTAGCGGGAGGGCTGGTGAGCAGTTCTTC. Translated, it gives CASSETSGRAGEQFF. This sequence joins TRBV9 and TRBJ2-1; the match to TRBD2 covers 13 bases. V was pared by 3 bases and J by 9 bases, with 6 bases of the junction left unmatched. Germline CDR1 SGDLS, CDR2 YYNGEE. The CDR3 length is 15 residues.

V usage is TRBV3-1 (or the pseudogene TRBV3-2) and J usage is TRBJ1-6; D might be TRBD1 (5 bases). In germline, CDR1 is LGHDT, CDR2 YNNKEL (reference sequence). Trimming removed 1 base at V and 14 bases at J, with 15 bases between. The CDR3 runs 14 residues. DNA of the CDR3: TGTGCCAGCAGCCAAGCAGGGCAGGGATTGGCCCTCCACTTT. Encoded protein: CASSQAGQGLALHF.

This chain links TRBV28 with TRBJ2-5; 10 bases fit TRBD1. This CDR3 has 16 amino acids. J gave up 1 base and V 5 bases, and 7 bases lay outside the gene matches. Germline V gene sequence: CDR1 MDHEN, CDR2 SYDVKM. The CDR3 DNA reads TGTGCCAGCAGTCCCGGACAGGGGGTATCCCAAGAGACCCAGTACTTC. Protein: CASSPGQGVSQETQYF.

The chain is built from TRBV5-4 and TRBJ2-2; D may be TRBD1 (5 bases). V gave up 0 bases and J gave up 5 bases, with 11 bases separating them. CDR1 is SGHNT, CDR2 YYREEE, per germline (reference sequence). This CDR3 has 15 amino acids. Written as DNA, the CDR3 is TGTGCCAGCAGCTTGGAGATGGGGCTAACCGGGGAGCTGTTTTTT. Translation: CASSLEMGLTGELFF.

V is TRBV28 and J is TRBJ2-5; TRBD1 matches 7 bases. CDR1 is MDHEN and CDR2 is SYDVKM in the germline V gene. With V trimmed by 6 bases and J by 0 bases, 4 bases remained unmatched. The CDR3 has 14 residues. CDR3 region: CASSRGQNQETQYF. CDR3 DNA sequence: TGTGCCAGCAGCAGGGGACAGAACCAAGAGACCCAGTACTTC.

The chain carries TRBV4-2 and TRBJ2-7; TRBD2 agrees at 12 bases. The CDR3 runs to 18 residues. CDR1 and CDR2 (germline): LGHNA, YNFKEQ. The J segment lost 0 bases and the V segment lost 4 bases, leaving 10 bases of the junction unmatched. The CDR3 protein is CASSRNGLAGGPSYEQYF. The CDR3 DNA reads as TGTGCCAGCAGCCGCAACGGGCTAGCGGGAGGGCCCTCCTACGAGCAGTACTTC.

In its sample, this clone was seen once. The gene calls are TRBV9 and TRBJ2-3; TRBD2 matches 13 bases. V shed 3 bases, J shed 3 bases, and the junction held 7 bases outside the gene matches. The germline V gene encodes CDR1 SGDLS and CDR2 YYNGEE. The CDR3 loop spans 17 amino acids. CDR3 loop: CASSGGLAGVDTDTQYF. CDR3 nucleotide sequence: TGTGCCAGCAGCGGAGGACTAGCGGGAGTGGATACAGATACGCAGTATTTT.

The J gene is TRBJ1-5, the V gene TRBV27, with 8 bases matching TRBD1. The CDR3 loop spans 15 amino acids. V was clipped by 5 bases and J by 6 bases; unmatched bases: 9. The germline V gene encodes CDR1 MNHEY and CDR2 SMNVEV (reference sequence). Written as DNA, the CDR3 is TGTGCCAGCAGTCCCATTGACAGGGGCCCTCAGCCCCAGCATTTT. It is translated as CASSPIDRGPQPQHF.

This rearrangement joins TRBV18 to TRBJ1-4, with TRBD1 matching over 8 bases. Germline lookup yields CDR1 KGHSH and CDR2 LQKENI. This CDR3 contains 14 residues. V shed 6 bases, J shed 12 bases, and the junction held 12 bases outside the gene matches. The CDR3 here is CASSRQGSNEELFF. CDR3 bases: TGTGCCAGCTCCCGACAGGGGTCGAATGAGGAACTGTTTTTT. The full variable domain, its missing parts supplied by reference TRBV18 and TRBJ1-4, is NAGVMQNPRHLVRRRGQEARLRCSPMKGHSHVYWYRQLPEEGLKFMVYLQKENIIDESGMPKERFSAEFPKEGPSILRIQQVVRGDSAAYFCASSRQGSNEELFFGSGTQLSVL.

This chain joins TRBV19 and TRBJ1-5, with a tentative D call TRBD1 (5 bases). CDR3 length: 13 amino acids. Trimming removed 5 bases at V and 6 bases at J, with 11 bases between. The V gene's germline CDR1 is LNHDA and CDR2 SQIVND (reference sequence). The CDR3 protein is CASSPEGFQPQHF. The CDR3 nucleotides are TGTGCCAGTAGTCCGGAGGGGTTTCAGCCCCAGCATTTT.

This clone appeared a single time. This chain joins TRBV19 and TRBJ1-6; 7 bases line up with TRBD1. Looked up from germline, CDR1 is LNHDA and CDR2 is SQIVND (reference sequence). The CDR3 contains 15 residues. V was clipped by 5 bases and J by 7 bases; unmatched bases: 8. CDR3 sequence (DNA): TGTGCCAGTAGTCCGAGACAGGGATGGAATTCACCCCTCCACTTT. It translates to CASSPRQGWNSPLHF. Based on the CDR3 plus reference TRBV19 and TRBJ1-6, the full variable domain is DGGITQSPKYLFRKEGQNVTLSCEQNLNHDAMYWYRQDPGQGLRLIYYSQIVNDFQKGDIAEGYSVSREKKESFPLTVTSAQKNPTAFYLCASSPRQGWNSPLHFGNGTRLTVT.